The 8 T cell receptor beta chains below come from one sample, sequenced in a study of T cell responses to AZD1222 COVID-19 vaccine. TCRdb's table, derived via immunoSEQ multiplex PCR, lists solely in-frame clones and lacks some. The data contain fewer than 200,000 clones, around 89% of them singletons. Material: peripheral blood, obtained 28 days after the second dose of the MenACWY control vaccine. The receptors were gathered from an adult who received the MenACWY meningococcal vaccine as a control.

V usage is TRBV7-6 and J usage is TRBJ2-6; D gene uncertain. Trimming left V 3 bases short and J 0 bases short, with 9 bases between. Germline V gene sequence: CDR1 SGHVS, CDR2 FNYEAQ. The CDR3 is 16 residues long. The CDR3 here is CASSFDGSSGANVLTF. The CDR3 bases are TGTGCCAGCAGCTTCGACGGAAGCTCTGGGGCCAACGTCCTGACTTTC.

The chain employs TRBV15 and TRBJ1-1; TRBD1 might be the D (5 bases). V was cut by 3 bases and J by 4 bases, with 12 bases left in between. CDR1 and CDR2 (germline): LNHNV, YYDKDF (reference sequence). CDR3 size: 14 residues. The CDR3 bases are TGTGCCACCAGCAGTAGAGGGGTTGGCACTGAAGCTTTCTTT. This codes for CATSSRGVGTEAFF.

This chain uses TRBV7-9 with TRBJ2-5, with D possibly TRBD1 on 5 matching bases. This CDR3 spans 12 amino acids. CDR1 SEHNR and CDR2 FQNEAQ come from the germline V gene (reference sequence). V lost 4 bases to trimming and J lost 5 bases, with 8 bases between them. The CDR3 DNA follows: TGTGCCAGCAGCTGGGGCGTTGAGACCCAGTACTTC. Its translation: CASSWGVETQYF.

The chain recombines TRBV5-1 with TRBJ1-6; perhaps TRBD1 as D (5 bases). V was trimmed by 0 bases and J by 0 bases, leaving 10 bases between them. The CDR3 has 17 residues. Germline CDR1 and CDR2: SGHRS and YFSETQ. CDR3 in DNA: TGCGCCAGCAGCTTGGGTGCAGGGTCCTCCTATAATTCACCCCTCCACTTT. It specifies CASSLGAGSSYNSPLHF.

In its sample, this clone was seen a few times. This chain connects TRBV28 to TRBJ1-1, with D possibly matching TRBD1 (6 bases). Trimming shortened V by 5 bases and J by 4 bases, and 14 bases separated the two germline ends. The CDR3 loop spans 14 amino acids. Germline V gene sequence: CDR1 MDHEN, CDR2 SYDVKM. CDR3 nucleotides: TGTGCCAGCAGTCCTCAGGGGCGGAGCACTGAAGCTTTCTTT. Encoded protein: CASSPQGRSTEAFF.

This chain joins TRBV12-3 or TRBV12-4 and TRBJ2-1; D is perhaps TRBD1 or TRBD2 (5 bases each). The V end was cut by 3 bases, the J end by 9 bases, with 12 bases between. CDR3 length: 13 residues. The CDR3 spells CASSFGTRGEQFF. CDR3 nucleotides: TGTGCCAGCAGTTTTGGGACCCGGGGTGAGCAGTTCTTC.

The chain has TRBV3-1 (or the pseudogene TRBV3-2) and TRBJ2-7; D remains ambiguous. Germline V gives CDR1 LGHDT, CDR2 YNNKEL (reference sequence). Trimming pared 2 bases from V and 2 bases from J, leaving 4 bases between. The CDR3 is 12 amino acids. The CDR3 sequence is CASSQRPYEQYF. The DNA for the CDR3 is TGTGCCAGCAGCCAAAGGCCCTACGAGCAGTACTTC.

This chain uses TRBV24-1 with TRBJ2-2; D remains ambiguous. Between the trimmed V and J ends, which lost 1 base and 1 base, there was a span of 6 bases. This CDR3 region has 15 residues. Germline loops: CDR1 KGHDR, CDR2 SFDVKD. The DNA for the CDR3 is TGTGCCACCAGTGATTTAGTGGGGAACACCGGGGAGCTGTTTTTT. Protein sequence: CATSDLVGNTGELFF.